This T cell receptor beta chain was recovered during a study of identical twins. MiXCR, run by TCRdb on the 5' RACE reads, gives a single entry per CDR3 protein. The data hold fewer than 800,000 distinct CDR3 sequences, with 7% to 7.5% observed a single time. This CDR3 has 13 amino acids. V gave up 0 bases and J gave up 5 bases, with 6 bases separating them. Germline CDR1 is SGHTA and CDR2 is FQGNSA. This clonotype was seen repeatedly, ten times or more. These data were also reused for a study on yellow fever vaccine responses in identical twins.

The gene calls are TRBV7-2 and TRBJ2-3; the D is unclear. The clonotype was recovered from a woman aged 18-29 years in good health. Sequencing was carried out using PBMCs. The CDR3 is CASSLAFGDTQYF. CDR3 DNA sequence: TGTGCCAGCAGCTTAGCATTTGGAGATACGCAGTATTTT.